A selection of T cell receptor beta chains follows, all from one sample in a study of blood T cell repertoires in COVID-19. Clones were sequenced by immunoSEQ multiplex PCR, and TCRdb holds only the in-frame ones, with some missing. The profile shows around 70,000 clones, 90% of them singletons. The sample consisted of peripheral blood. The origin of the receptors is a man aged 50 or older with acute or convalescent COVID-19. The CDR3 runs from the conserved cysteine through the conserved F or W. Fields, in order: J gene, D gene, V gene, clone size, CDR3 DNA, CDR3 protein. The D gene is left open where the match is weak. The size field is filled for only some rows; it gives once, few, many or a size class.

TRBJ2-1,-,TRBV11-2,-,TGTGCCAGCACTAAAGCCGGGGGGCTCGGCAATGAGCAGTTCTTC,CASTKAGGLGNEQFF
TRBJ2-3,-,TRBV5-5,-,TGTGCCAGCAGCCCACATCTTACGGGACAAACAAGTCGCGCAGATACGCAGTATTTT,CASSPHLTGQTSRADTQYF
TRBJ2-3,TRBD1,TRBV5-4,-,TGTGCCAGCAGCACGACCGGGACAGGTGATTCGGATACGCAGTATTTT,CASSTTGTGDSDTQYF
TRBJ1-5,-,TRBV4-3,-,TGCGCCAGCAGCCAAGATCGGGGTCAGCCCCAGCATTTT,CASSQDRGQPQHF
TRBJ2-2,TRBD1,TRBV10-3,-,TGTGCCATCTCCCTCCCCGGACAGGGGGGGACCGGGGAGCTGTTTTTT,CAISLPGQGGTGELFF
TRBJ2-1,TRBD2,TRBV15,-,TGTGCCACCAGCGTTATGACTAGCGGGAAATACAATGAGCAGTTCTTC,CATSVMTSGKYNEQFF
TRBJ2-3,TRBD2,TRBV27,medium-sized,TGTGCCAGCAGTTTAACCCATTCTAGGGAGGGAGATACGCAGTATTTT,CASSLTHSREGDTQYF
TRBJ1-1,TRBD1,TRBV9,-,TGTGCCAGCAGCGTAGCAGGGACAGGGAGCAACACTGAAGCTTTCTTT,CASSVAGTGSNTEAFF
TRBJ2-2,-,TRBV29-1,-,TGCAGCGTTGTGGGCAGGGTGAACACCGGGGAGCTGTTTTTT,CSVVGRVNTGELFF
TRBJ2-3,-,TRBV27,-,TGTGCCAGCAGTCCCCGGGGAGTGGAGGTCACAGATACGCAGTATTTT,CASSPRGVEVTDTQYF
TRBJ1-1,-,TRBV5-1,few,TGCGCCAGCCTCCGAGACTCGAACACTGAAGCTTTCTTT,CASLRDSNTEAFF
TRBJ2-6,-,TRBV28,-,TGTGCCAGCACCTCGGAGGCCACCTCTGGGGCCAACGTCCTGACTTTC,CASTSEATSGANVLTF
TRBJ2-7,-,TRBV6-1,-,TGTGCCAGCAGTGAAGCGGGACACCTGAGCTCCTACGAGCAGTACTTC,CASSEAGHLSSYEQYF
TRBJ2-3,-,TRBV7-2,-,TGTGCCAGCAGCTTACTAACAGGGACAGATACGCAGTATTTT,CASSLLTGTDTQYF
TRBJ1-3,TRBD1,TRBV11-2,-,TGTGCCAGCAGCTTGGACAGGGGGCATTCCGGCACCATATATTTT,CASSLDRGHSGTIYF
TRBJ2-2,TRBD2,TRBV4-2,-,TGTGCCAGCAGCCTTACTAGCGGGAGGGCCACCGGGGAGCTGTTTTTT,CASSLTSGRATGELFF
TRBJ1-4,-,TRBV18,once,TGTGCCAGTCGGGTTATCGAGCCTGAAAAACTGTTTTTT,CASRVIEPEKLFF
TRBJ2-6,TRBD1,TRBV18,-,TGTGCCAGCTCACCACGACAGGGGAGCTCTGGGGCCAACGTCCTGACTTTC,CASSPRQGSSGANVLTF
TRBJ1-4,TRBD1,TRBV14,-,TGTGCCAGCAGCAGACAGGGGGTTGAAAAACTGTTTTTT,CASSRQGVEKLFF
TRBJ2-2,TRBD2,TRBV11-3,-,TGTGCCAGCAGCTCGACGACCCTAGCGGGAGGTTCGAACACCGGGGAGCTGTTTTTT,CASSSTTLAGGSNTGELFF
TRBJ1-2,-,TRBV6-5,-,TGTGCCAGCACCGGGGGGGAAGACTATGGCTACACCTTC,CASTGGEDYGYTF
TRBJ1-1,TRBD1,TRBV6-6,once,TGTGCCAGCAGTACCCCCGGGACAGGGGGGACTGAAGCTTTCTTT,CASSTPGTGGTEAFF
TRBJ2-2,-,TRBV7-6,-,TGTGCCAGCAGTCAGAGAGGGGGGGCGAACACCGGGGAGCTGTTTTTT,CASSQRGGANTGELFF
TRBJ1-2,-,TRBV7-8,-,TGTGCCAGCAGCTTAGAAGTCTCGGGGAACTATGGCTACACCTTC,CASSLEVSGNYGYTF
TRBJ1-5,TRBD1,TRBV30,-,TGTGCCTGGGGGGGACAGGGCAATCAGCCCCAGCATTTT,CAWGGQGNQPQHF
TRBJ1-2,TRBD1,TRBV20-1,-,TGCAGTGCTAGTAACGTCCAGGGGGCTAAGGCGGACTATGGCTACACCTTC,CSASNVQGAKADYGYTF
TRBJ2-7,TRBD1,TRBV7-9,-,TGTGCCAGCAGCCCCTCCGGTGGACAGGGGCGGAACTCCTACGAGCAGTACTTC,CASSPSGGQGRNSYEQYF
TRBJ2-1,TRBD2,TRBV29-1,-,TGCAGCGTTGACCCCTTGCGGGAGACCTCCTACAATGAGCAGTTCTTC,CSVDPLRETSYNEQFF
TRBJ1-1,TRBD1,TRBV7-9,-,TGTGCCAGCAGCTTAATTTCGACAGGGGGGGTATTCACTGAAGCTTTCTTT,CASSLISTGGVFTEAFF
TRBJ2-1,TRBD1,TRBV11-2,-,TGTGCCAGCAGCTGGAACAGGGGGGATGTAGGTGAGCAGTTCTTC,CASSWNRGDVGEQFF